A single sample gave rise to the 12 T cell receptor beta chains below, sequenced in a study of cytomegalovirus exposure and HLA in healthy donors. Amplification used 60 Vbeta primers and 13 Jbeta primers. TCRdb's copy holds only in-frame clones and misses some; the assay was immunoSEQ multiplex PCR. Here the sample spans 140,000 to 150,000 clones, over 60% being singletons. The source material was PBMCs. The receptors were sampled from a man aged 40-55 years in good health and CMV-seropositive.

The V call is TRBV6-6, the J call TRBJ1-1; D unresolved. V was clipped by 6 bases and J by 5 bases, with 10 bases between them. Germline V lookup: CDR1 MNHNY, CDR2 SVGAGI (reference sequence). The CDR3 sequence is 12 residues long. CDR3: CASRVRETEAFF. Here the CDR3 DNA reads TGTGCCAGCAGAGTTAGGGAGACTGAAGCTTTCTTT.

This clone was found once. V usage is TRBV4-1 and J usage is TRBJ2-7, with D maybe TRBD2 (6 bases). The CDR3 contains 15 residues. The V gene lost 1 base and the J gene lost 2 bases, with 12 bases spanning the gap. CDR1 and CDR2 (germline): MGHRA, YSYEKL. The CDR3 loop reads CASSQVLAPTYEQYF. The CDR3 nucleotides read TGCGCCAGCAGCCAAGTGCTAGCGCCGACCTACGAGCAGTACTTC.

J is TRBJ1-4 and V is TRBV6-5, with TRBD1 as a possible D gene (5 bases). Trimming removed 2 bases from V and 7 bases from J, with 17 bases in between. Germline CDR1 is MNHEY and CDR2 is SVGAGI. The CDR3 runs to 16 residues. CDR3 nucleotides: TGTGCCAGCAGTTACACGGGCGGGGGTCTTACTGAAAAACTGTTTTTT. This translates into CASSYTGGGLTEKLFF.

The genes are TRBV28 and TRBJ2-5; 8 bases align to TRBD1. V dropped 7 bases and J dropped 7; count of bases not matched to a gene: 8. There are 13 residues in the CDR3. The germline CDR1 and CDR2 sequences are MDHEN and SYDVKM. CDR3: CASKQGAGVTQYF. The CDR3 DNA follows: TGTGCCAGCAAGCAGGGGGCCGGGGTGACCCAGTACTTC.

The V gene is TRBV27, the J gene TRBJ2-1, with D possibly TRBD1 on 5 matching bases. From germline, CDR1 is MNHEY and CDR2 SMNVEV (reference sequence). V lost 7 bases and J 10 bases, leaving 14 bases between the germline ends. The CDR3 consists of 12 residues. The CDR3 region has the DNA TGTGCCAGCAAACAGGAGTACGGGGAGCAGTTCTTC. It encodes CASKQEYGEQFF.

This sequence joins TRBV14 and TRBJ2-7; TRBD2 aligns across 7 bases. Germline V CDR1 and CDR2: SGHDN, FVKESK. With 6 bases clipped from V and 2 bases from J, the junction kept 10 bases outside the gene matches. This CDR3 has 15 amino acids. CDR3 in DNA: TGTGCCAGCAGTCAGACTAGCCTCCCGACCTACGAGCAGTACTTC. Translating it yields CASSQTSLPTYEQYF.

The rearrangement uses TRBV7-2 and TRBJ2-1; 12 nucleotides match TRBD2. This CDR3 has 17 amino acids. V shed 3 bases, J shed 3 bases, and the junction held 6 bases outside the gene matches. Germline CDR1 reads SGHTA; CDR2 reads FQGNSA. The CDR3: CASSFSPSGRDYNEQFF. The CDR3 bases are TGTGCCAGCAGCTTTTCCCCTAGCGGGAGGGACTACAATGAGCAGTTCTTC.

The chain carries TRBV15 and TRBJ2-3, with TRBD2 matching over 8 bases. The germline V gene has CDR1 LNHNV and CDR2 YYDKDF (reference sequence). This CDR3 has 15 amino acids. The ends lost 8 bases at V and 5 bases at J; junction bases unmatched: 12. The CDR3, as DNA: TGTGCCACCCGCGGCTTTGCGGGAGGTGGAGATACGCAGTATTTT. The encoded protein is CATRGFAGGGDTQYF.

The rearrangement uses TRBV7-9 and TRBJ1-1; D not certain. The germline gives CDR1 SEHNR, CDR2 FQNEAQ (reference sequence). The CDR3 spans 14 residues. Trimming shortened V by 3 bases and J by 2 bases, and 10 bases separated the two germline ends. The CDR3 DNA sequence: TGTGCCAGCAGCTTCTCCCCGTCTAACACTGAAGCTTTCTTT. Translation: CASSFSPSNTEAFF. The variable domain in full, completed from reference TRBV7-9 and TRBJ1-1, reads DTGVSQNPRHKITKRGQNVTFRCDPISEHNRLYWYRQTLGQGPEFLTYFQNEAQLEKSRLLSDRFSAERPKGSFSTLEIQRTEQGDSAMYLCASSFSPSNTEAFFGQGTRLTVV.

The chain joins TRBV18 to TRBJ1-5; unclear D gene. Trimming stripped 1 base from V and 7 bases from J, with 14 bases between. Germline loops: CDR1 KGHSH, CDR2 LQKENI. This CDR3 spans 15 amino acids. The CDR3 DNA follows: TGTGCCAGCTCACCACAAGGAGTTCGAGGACAGCCCCAGCATTTT. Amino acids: CASSPQGVRGQPQHF.

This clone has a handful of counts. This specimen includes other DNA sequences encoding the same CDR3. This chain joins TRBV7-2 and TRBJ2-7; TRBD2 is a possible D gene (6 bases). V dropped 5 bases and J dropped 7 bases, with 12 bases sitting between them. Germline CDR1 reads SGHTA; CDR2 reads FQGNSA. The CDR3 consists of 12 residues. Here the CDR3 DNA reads TGTGCCAGCAGCCCCACGGGGAGGGAGCAGTACTTC. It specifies CASSPTGREQYF. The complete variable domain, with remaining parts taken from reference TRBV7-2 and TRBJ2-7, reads GAGVSQSPSNKVTEKGKDVELRCDPISGHTALYWYRQSLGQGLEFLIYFQGNSAPDKSGLPSDRFSAERTGGSVSTLTIQRTQQEDSAVYLCASSPTGREQYFGPGTRLTVT.

CDR3: CASSLQPPTGNTEAFF. The CDR3 DNA reads TGTGCCAGCAGCTTACAACCTCCGACAGGGAACACTGAAGCTTTCTTT. This sequence joins TRBV7-2 and TRBJ1-1; perhaps TRBD1 as D (6 bases). Between the trimmed V and J ends, which lost 2 bases and 1 base, there was a span of 14 bases. CDR3 size: 16 residues. The germline V gene has CDR1 SGHTA and CDR2 FQGNSA.